Below are 12 T cell receptor beta chains sequenced from a single sample in a study of blood T cell repertoires in COVID-19. TCRdb keeps only in-frame clones here, not all; method: immunoSEQ multiplex PCR. The table has roughly 160,000 clones, around 85% seen once. Sequenced input: peripheral blood. These receptors were taken from an older man with COVID-19, enrolled during active disease.

The chain couples TRBV10-3 to TRBJ2-7; D might be TRBD2 (6 bases). CDR1 is ENHRY, CDR2 SYGVKD, per germline. The CDR3 length is 17 residues. Trimming took 0 bases from V and 3 from J, leaving 18 bases between them. CDR3 region: CAISESSRGGAGYEQYF. In nucleotides, the CDR3 is TGTGCCATCAGTGAGTCATCGAGGGGCGGGGCGGGCTACGAGCAGTACTTC.

In the case of this clone: Other DNA variants within this sample encode the same CDR3. The V call is TRBV5-1, the J call TRBJ1-5; TRBD1 matches 10 bases. This CDR3 comprises 15 residues. The junction had 4 bases not matched to a gene; V was cut back by 0 bases and J by 7 bases. Germline V CDR1 and CDR2: SGHRS, YFSETQ. CDR3 nucleotide sequence: TGCGCCAGCAGCTTGGGCGGGACAGGGGACCAGCCCCAGCATTTT. Translation: CASSLGGTGDQPQHF.

The rearrangement uses TRBV6-5 and TRBJ2-3, with 10 bases lining up with TRBD1. This CDR3 has 15 amino acids. J lost 5 bases, V lost 7 bases, and 9 bases had no gene match. CDR1 MNHEY and CDR2 SVGAGI come from the germline V gene. The CDR3 sequence is CASTEDRGHLDTQYF. Here the CDR3 DNA reads TGTGCCAGCACCGAAGACAGGGGGCATCTAGATACGCAGTATTTT.

This clone came up once. The V call is TRBV5-1, the J call TRBJ2-1, with D perhaps TRBD2 (5 bases). V was pared by 4 bases and J by 8 bases, with 7 bases between. There are 11 residues in the CDR3. The germline V gene has CDR1 SGHRS and CDR2 YFSETQ. This CDR3 reads CASSGSDEQFF. In nucleotides, the CDR3 is TGCGCCAGCAGCGGGAGCGATGAGCAGTTCTTC.

This clone was seen more than once but under ten times. The J gene is TRBJ1-5, the V gene TRBV10-2; a possible D gene is TRBD1 (5 bases). Germline V gene sequence: CDR1 WSHSY, CDR2 SAAADI. The V gene lost 10 bases and the J gene lost 7 bases, with 20 bases spanning the gap. The CDR3 covers 14 residues. DNA for the CDR3: TGCGCCACCAGCCGGGGGGGATCGGGCCAGCCCCAGCATTTT. It codes for CATSRGGSGQPQHF.

The chain employs TRBV28 and TRBJ2-7; 8 nucleotides line up with TRBD1. CDR3 length equals 13 residues. Trimming at V came to 5 bases and at J to 5 bases, leaving 5 bases not matched to a gene. The germline gives CDR1 MDHEN, CDR2 SYDVKM. CDR3 loop: CASSGQGSHEQYF. The CDR3 DNA follows: TGTGCCAGCAGTGGACAGGGTTCCCACGAGCAGTACTTC.

V usage is TRBV19 and J usage is TRBJ1-2, with D unresolved. The germline CDR1 and CDR2 sequences are LNHDA and SQIVND (reference sequence). The CDR3 consists of 17 residues. V was pared by 3 bases and J by 5 bases, with 22 bases between. The CDR3 protein is CASSIEGSGKFGYGYTF. The CDR3 coding sequence is TGTGCCAGTAGTATCGAGGGCAGCGGCAAGTTTGGATATGGCTACACCTTC.

This sequence joins TRBV5-1 and TRBJ2-1; 13 positions match TRBD2. Trimming at V came to 5 bases and at J to 10 bases, leaving 9 bases not matched to a gene. The CDR3 spans 15 residues. CDR1 and CDR2 from the germline V gene are SGHRS and YFSETQ. For the CDR3, the DNA is TGCGCCAGCAGTCCGGGACTAGCGGGGTTAGGGGAGCAGTTCTTC. Translating it yields CASSPGLAGLGEQFF.

The chain joins TRBV7-2 to TRBJ2-3, with a weak D call TRBD1 (5 bases). The CDR3 is made up of 15 amino acids. Germline-derived CDR1 and CDR2 are SGHTA and FQGNSA. Trimming removed 5 bases from V and 4 bases from J, with 16 bases in between. The CDR3, as DNA: TGTGCCAGCAGCCTCCGGCAGGGTCGGGCAGATACGCAGTATTTT. Translated: CASSLRQGRADTQYF.

The rearrangement joins TRBV19 to TRBJ1-3; D gene ambiguous. The V and J ends lost 4 bases and 0 bases respectively, with 7 bases between them. Germline loops: CDR1 LNHDA, CDR2 SQIVND (reference sequence). This CDR3 contains 14 residues. The CDR3 region has the DNA TGTGCCAGTAGTACAGGCAGCTCTGGAAACACCATATATTTT. It is translated as CASSTGSSGNTIYF.

The rearrangement links TRBV5-4 to TRBJ1-4; possible D gene TRBD1, 6 bases. Germline CDR1 reads SGHNT; CDR2 reads YYREEE (reference sequence). The V gene lost 1 base and the J gene lost 8 bases, with 18 bases spanning the gap. The length of the CDR3 is 16 residues. The chain's CDR3 is CASSLMSGALGEKLFF. The CDR3 DNA follows: TGTGCCAGCAGCTTGATGTCAGGGGCCCTGGGCGAAAAACTGTTTTTT.

This chain joins TRBV7-8 and TRBJ1-6; D is uncertain. Looked up from germline, CDR1 is SGHVS and CDR2 is FQNEAQ. V lost 5 bases and J 4 bases, leaving 15 bases between the germline ends. The CDR3 is 16 amino acids. The CDR3: CASSPRAADYNSPLHF. The CDR3 nucleotides read TGTGCCAGCAGCCCGCGGGCAGCTGATTATAATTCACCCCTCCACTTT.